The 14 T cell receptor beta chains listed next were all sequenced from one sample in a study of blood T cell repertoires in COVID-19. Profiling relied on immunoSEQ multiplex PCR, and the TCRdb table lists in-frame clones only, not all of them. The data show some 150,000 clones, approximately 89% seen once. Material: peripheral blood. Receptors originate from a human donor in a cohort sampled during active COVID-19.

This clone was detected once. The chain combines TRBV18 with TRBJ2-7; 10 nucleotides line up with TRBD1. The CDR3 length is 15 residues. Germline V gives CDR1 KGHSH, CDR2 LQKENI. The junction had 5 bases not matched to a gene; V was cut back by 3 bases and J by 3 bases. CDR3 protein: CASSPGGQGHYEQYF. The DNA for the CDR3 is TGTGCCAGCTCACCGGGGGGACAGGGGCACTACGAGCAGTACTTC. Full variable domain (missing parts from reference TRBV18 and TRBJ2-7): NAGVMQNPRHLVRRRGQEARLRCSPMKGHSHVYWYRQLPEEGLKFMVYLQKENIIDESGMPKERFSAEFPKEGPSILRIQQVVRGDSAAYFCASSPGGQGHYEQYFGPGTRLTVT.

V is TRBV20-1 and J is TRBJ2-5, with D uncertain. This CDR3 is 10 amino acids long. Germline V gene data show CDR1 as DFQATT and CDR2 as SNEGSKA (reference sequence). V was shortened by 2 bases and J by 5 bases, with 3 bases between the two germline ends. CDR3 in DNA: TGCAGTGCTAGAAGCGAGACCCAGTACTTC. Translation gives CSARSETQYF.

The sample holds a few counts of this clone. This chain connects TRBV6-5 to TRBJ1-1; TRBD1 might be the D (6 bases). V lost 7 bases and J 1 base, leaving 16 bases between the germline ends. From germline, CDR1 is MNHEY and CDR2 SVGAGI. This CDR3 contains 15 residues. The CDR3: CASNRGSGANTEAFF. The CDR3 coding sequence is TGTGCCAGCAACCGAGGCTCAGGGGCGAACACTGAAGCTTTCTTT.

The V and J genes are TRBV23-1 and TRBJ1-3; D call uncertain. TRBV23-1 is treated as an ORF (open reading frame) with a function not yet certain. Trimming left V 3 bases short and J 0 bases short, with 9 bases between. This CDR3 has 15 amino acids. The CDR3 DNA reads as TGCGCCAGCAGTCACCACACCGACTCTGGAAACACCATATATTTT. Translating gives CASSHHTDSGNTIYF.

The rearrangement uses TRBV5-1 and TRBJ2-5; no reliable D call. Per germline, CDR1 SGHRS and CDR2 YFSETQ. The CDR3 is 14 amino acids. The V and J ends lost 0 bases and 1 base respectively, with 7 bases between them. The CDR3 nucleotides read TGCGCCAGCAGCTTGGTCGGGTCCCAAGAGACCCAGTACTTC. It encodes CASSLVGSQETQYF.

The chain has TRBV10-3 and TRBJ1-3; D not resolved. V was shortened by 0 bases and J by 0 bases, with 3 bases between the two germline ends. The germline gives CDR1 ENHRY, CDR2 SYGVKD. The length of the CDR3 is 14 residues. This CDR3 reads CAISESYSGNTIYF. DNA for the CDR3: TGTGCCATCAGTGAGTCCTACTCTGGAAACACCATATATTTT.

V is TRBV5-5 and J is TRBJ1-5, with 11 nucleotides matching TRBD1. V trimming: 2 bases; J trimming: 0 bases; junction bases outside the gene matches: 4. This CDR3 has 17 amino acids. CDR1 is SGHKS and CDR2 is YYEKEE in the germline V gene (reference sequence). This CDR3 is CASSLGTGGYSNQPQHF. The DNA for the CDR3 is TGTGCCAGCAGCTTAGGGACAGGGGGTTATAGCAATCAGCCCCAGCATTTT.

The rearrangement joins TRBV9 to TRBJ2-1; 9 bases align to TRBD1. Germline V gene sequence: CDR1 SGDLS, CDR2 YYNGEE. With 4 bases clipped from V and 8 bases from J, the junction kept 10 bases outside the gene matches. CDR3 length: 15 residues. CDR3 in amino acids: CASSSRDRVFDEQFF. CDR3 nucleotide sequence: TGTGCCAGCAGCTCCCGGGACAGGGTCTTCGATGAGCAGTTCTTC.

The DNA of the CDR3 is TGTGCCAGCAGCCTTATGGGAGGAGAAGCTTTCTTT. Its protein is CASSLMGGEAFF. The chain combines TRBV5-4 with TRBJ1-1; D unresolved. This CDR3 has 12 amino acids. Germline CDR1 is SGHNT and CDR2 is YYREEE (reference sequence). The V and J ends lost 4 bases and 8 bases respectively, with 12 bases between them.

The J gene is TRBJ2-3, the V gene TRBV7-9, with TRBD1 identical over 8 bases. The V gene end was trimmed by 2 bases and the J gene end by 4 bases; junction bases not matched to a gene: 2. The CDR3 sequence is 14 residues long. Germline lookup yields CDR1 SEHNR and CDR2 FQNEAQ (reference sequence). DNA for the CDR3: TGTGCCAGCAGCTTAACAGGGGGATCAGATACGCAGTATTTT. Its translation: CASSLTGGSDTQYF.

This chain links TRBV2 with TRBJ1-6, with 8 bases lining up with TRBD1. After removal of 4 bases from V and 5 bases from J, the junction contained 4 bases not matched to a gene. CDR1 is SNHLY, CDR2 FYNNEI, per germline. The CDR3 totals 15 residues. The CDR3 sequence: CASSGRTGNNSPLHF. CDR3 in DNA: TGTGCCAGCAGTGGTCGGACAGGGAATAATTCACCCCTCCACTTT.

The chain carries TRBV10-1 and TRBJ1-3, with D perhaps matching TRBD1 (5 bases). The V end lost 3 bases, the J end lost 4 bases, and 10 bases lay between the germline ends. Germline CDR1 and CDR2: WNHNN and SYGVQD (reference sequence). The CDR3 sequence is 14 residues long. The CDR3 DNA reads as TGCGCCAGCAGTGACGGAGGGGAAGGAAACACCATATATTTT. Translation: CASSDGGEGNTIYF.

The J gene is TRBJ1-2, the V gene TRBV5-1, with D possibly matching TRBD1 (6 bases). CDR1 is SGHRS, CDR2 YFSETQ, per germline. This CDR3 is 13 amino acids long. V dropped 1 base and J dropped 7 bases, with 11 bases sitting between them. CDR3 sequence (DNA): TGCGCCAGCAGCTTGACAGGGAGCGGTGGCTACACCTTC. Its translation: CASSLTGSGGYTF.

The gene calls are TRBV9 and TRBJ1-6, with 10 bases matching TRBD1. The V gene's germline CDR1 is SGDLS and CDR2 YYNGEE. This CDR3 is built from 15 residues. V was clipped by 3 bases and J by 7 bases; unmatched bases: 4. CDR3 DNA sequence: TGTGCCAGCAGCGCGGAGGGACAGGGGAATTCACCCCTCCACTTT. This sequence encodes CASSAEGQGNSPLHF.